This TCR beta chain was profiled in a study of shared clonotypes between healthy human individuals. Study-wide background: A couple of female and a few male donors aged 18 to 49 were enrolled.

Trimming took 0 bases from V and 6 from J, leaving 2 bases between them. This CDR3 spans 11 amino acids. Germline CDR1 reads SGHRS; CDR2 reads YFSETQ. Study-level points and caveats: Clonotypes shared by all four donors outscored non-shared clonotypes in generation probability. The naive CD4 repertoires of a few donors were compared, and about 5% of clonotypes were shared.

Note on this clone: Its antigen is not identified. This sample also contains other DNA sequences that code for the same CDR3.

In the sorted-subset replicate PCRs, 150 to 200 ng DNA, around 32,000 T cell genomes, was used. Repertoires were generated with immunoSEQ multiplex PCR, while TCRdb's copy carries only in-frame clones and drops some. The sample shows roughly 1,500,000 clones, under 99% of them seen only once. This TCR came from a man aged 30 to 45 in good health. The specimen was naive CD4+ T cells sorted from blood. Subset specified: CD45RA+ positively selected. The rearrangement joins TRBV5-1 to TRBJ2-3; D is unclear. CDR3 nucleotide sequence: TGCGCCAGCAGCTTGGCCGATACGCAGTATTTT. Translating it yields CASSLADTQYF.